This TCR beta chain is drawn from a study of graft-versus-host responses after intestinal transplantation. In the study overall: Every recipient underwent anti-thymocyte globulin induction, then tacrolimus and steroids for roughly 3 years.

Between the trimmed V and J ends, which lost 4 bases and 8 bases, there was a span of 11 bases. Per the germline V gene, CDR1 is SEHNR and CDR2 is FQNEAQ (reference sequence). The CDR3 runs 12 residues. The assay was immunoSEQ multiplex PCR, and TCRdb's table has in-frame clones only and misses some. The table lists some 120,000 clones, more than 85% of them singletons. Remarks on this clone: Its antigen is not known.

The V and J genes are TRBV7-9 and TRBJ1-2, with a weak D call TRBD1 (6 bases). The source is a human donor who was the organ donor for an intestinal transplant. The sample was unstimulated CD8+ T cells sorted from spleen or lymph node cells, taken before transplant. The CDR3 DNA is TGTGCCAGCAGCTCAGGGGAGTTAGGCTACACCTTC. Protein: CASSSGELGYTF.